Detailed here is one T cell receptor (beta chain). Its antigen remains unknown. The PCR employed 60 Vbeta primers together with 13 Jbeta primers. TCRdb's copy holds only in-frame clones and misses some; the assay was immunoSEQ multiplex PCR. Of about 85,000 clones in the sample, less than 80% were seen once. Germline V gives CDR1 MNHEY, CDR2 SMNVEV (reference sequence). The CDR3 runs to 13 residues. With V trimmed by 5 bases and J by 2 bases, 2 bases remained unmatched. This entry is derived from a study of cytomegalovirus exposure and HLA in healthy donors. Study-wide findings and caveats: Presence/absence analyses assumed roughly uniform sequencing depth across donors. The only immune exposure information that was available was CMV serostatus.

Input material: PBMCs. The sequence came from a man aged 25 to 40 in good health and CMV-seronegative. The V and J genes are TRBV27 and TRBJ2-5; 7 positions match TRBD2. The CDR3, as DNA: TGTGCCAGCAGTACAGCGGGGCAAGAGACCCAGTACTTC. Amino acids: CASSTAGQETQYF.